The 30 T cell receptor beta chains below all came from one sample that was sequenced in a study of blood T cell repertoires in COVID-19. Here immunoSEQ multiplex PCR was the method, and the copy in TCRdb shows in-frame clones only, minus some. Of about 140,000 clones in the sample, about 87% were seen once. The sequencing sample was made of peripheral blood. These receptors were obtained from a human donor in a cohort sampled during active COVID-19.

V and J are TRBV19 and TRBJ1-1; D might be TRBD1 (5 bases). The V end lost 9 bases, the J end lost 7 bases, and 15 bases lay between the germline ends. This CDR3 is 12 amino acids long. Germline loops: CDR1 LNHDA, CDR2 SQIVND (reference sequence). This CDR3 is CASQTGGIEAFF. CDR3 nucleotide sequence: TGTGCCAGCCAGACTGGGGGGATTGAAGCTTTCTTT.

This chain connects TRBV5-4 to TRBJ2-3; TRBD2 might be the D (7 bases). The CDR3 extends over 16 amino acids. V lost 0 bases and J 0 bases, leaving 11 bases between the germline ends. Germline CDR1 reads SGHNT; CDR2 reads YYREEE (reference sequence). The CDR3 spells CASSLEGGGSTDTQYF. Written as DNA, the CDR3 is TGTGCCAGCAGCTTGGAGGGGGGGGGTAGCACAGATACGCAGTATTTT.

This clone was seen a single time. The chain couples TRBV5-1 to TRBJ1-2; TRBD1 aligns across 8 bases. This CDR3 is 17 amino acids long. Germline CDR1 and CDR2: SGHRS and YFSETQ. V trimming: 2 bases; J trimming: 1 base; junction bases outside the gene matches: 10. CDR3 sequence: CASSFGQGGSYNYGYTF. The CDR3 DNA follows: TGCGCCAGCAGCTTCGGACAGGGAGGGTCGTATAACTATGGCTACACCTTC.

Only a few counts were recorded for this clone. J is TRBJ2-2 and V is TRBV5-4; D might be TRBD1 (5 bases). Trimming removed 0 bases at V and 7 bases at J, with 13 bases between. Germline V lookup: CDR1 SGHNT, CDR2 YYREEE (reference sequence). The CDR3 totals 15 residues. CDR3 loop: CASSLGQGVGGELFF. The DNA of the CDR3 is TGTGCCAGCAGCTTGGGCCAGGGTGTTGGCGGGGAGCTGTTTTTT.

The rearrangement joins TRBV15 to TRBJ1-2; perhaps TRBD1 as D (6 bases). V gave up 4 bases and J gave up 4 bases, with 28 bases separating them. The CDR3 length is 19 residues. Per germline, CDR1 LNHNV and CDR2 YYDKDF (reference sequence). The CDR3 DNA reads TGTGCCACCAGCACGAGAGGGGGTTATAGCGCTCCGGGCATCTATGGCTACACCTTC. This translates into CATSTRGGYSAPGIYGYTF.

This clone has just one count. The chain uses TRBV10-3 and TRBJ1-2; a possible D gene is TRBD1 (6 bases). V lost 2 bases and J lost 6, with 13 bases in between. The CDR3 sequence is 14 residues long. Per the germline V gene, CDR1 is ENHRY and CDR2 is SYGVKD. This CDR3 reads CAISEATGPDGYTF. The CDR3 DNA sequence: TGTGCCATCAGTGAGGCAACAGGGCCTGATGGCTACACCTTC.

The rearrangement uses TRBV5-1 and TRBJ2-2, with a tentative D call TRBD2 (6 bases). The ends were cut back, 3 bases at V and 6 bases at J, with 12 bases in the middle. Germline V gene sequence: CDR1 SGHRS, CDR2 YFSETQ. The CDR3 covers 14 residues. The DNA of the CDR3 is TGCGCCAGCAGCTCCTGGGGGGACGCCGGGGAGCTGTTTTTT. Translating gives CASSSWGDAGELFF.

The rearrangement links TRBV3-1 (or the pseudogene TRBV3-2) to TRBJ1-6; 8 bases line up with TRBD1. The trim removed 0 bases at V and 8 bases at J, leaving 9 bases unmatched. This CDR3 spans 17 amino acids. Germline loops: CDR1 LGHDT, CDR2 YNNKEL (reference sequence). The CDR3 DNA reads TGTGCCAGCAGCCAAGAATCCCGGACAGGGAGAGATTCACCCCTCCACTTT. The encoded protein is CASSQESRTGRDSPLHF.

The chain uses TRBV11-2 and TRBJ2-1, with TRBD1 as a possible D gene (5 bases). The CDR3 loop spans 15 amino acids. Germline-derived CDR1 and CDR2 are SGHAT and FQNNGV. V was shortened by 1 base and J by 0 bases, with 7 bases between the two germline ends. DNA of the CDR3: TGTGCCAGCAGCTTAGGCGACAGCTCCTACAATGAGCAGTTCTTC. It encodes CASSLGDSSYNEQFF.

V usage is TRBV27 and J usage is TRBJ1-1, with TRBD1 matching over 7 bases. CDR3 length equals 14 residues. J gave up 4 bases and V 2 bases, and 4 bases lay outside the gene matches. In germline, CDR1 is MNHEY, CDR2 SMNVEV (reference sequence). CDR3 amino acids: CASSLHRGSTEAFF. CDR3 coding DNA: TGTGCCAGCAGTTTACACAGGGGAAGCACTGAAGCTTTCTTT.

The chain joins TRBV5-1 to TRBJ2-5; 10 bases are a match to TRBD1. CDR1 is SGHRS and CDR2 is YFSETQ in the germline V gene. The junction had 10 bases not matched to a gene; V was cut back by 2 bases and J by 6 bases. The CDR3 runs to 16 residues. The CDR3 DNA is TGCGCCAGCAGCTTAAATACCGGGACAGGGGACCAGACCCAGTACTTC. Amino acids: CASSLNTGTGDQTQYF.

For the CDR3, the DNA is TGTGCCAGCAGCTCAGACAGGGACGGCTACGAGCAGTACGTC. Translating it yields CASSSDRDGYEQYV. The chain couples TRBV7-8 to TRBJ2-7; 7 nucleotides agree with TRBD1. Germline V gene data show CDR1 as SGHVS and CDR2 as FQNEAQ. V was pared by 4 bases and J by 3 bases, with 6 bases of the junction left unmatched. CDR3 length: 14 residues.

The gene calls are TRBV7-8 and TRBJ2-2; tentative D call: TRBD1 (6 bases). Germline CDR1 SGHVS, CDR2 FQNEAQ. V lost 4 bases and J lost 1, with 7 bases in between. This CDR3 has 14 amino acids. The CDR3 loop is CASSWTVNTGELFF. CDR3 sequence (DNA): TGTGCCAGCAGCTGGACAGTGAACACCGGGGAGCTGTTTTTT.

The V and J genes are TRBV6-2 or TRBV6-3 and TRBJ2-5, with 8 bases matching TRBD2. Losses at the gene ends were 1 base for V and 0 bases for J; bases not matched to a gene: 4. Germline CDR1 and CDR2: MNHEY and SVGEGT. CDR3 length: 16 amino acids. The CDR3 DNA reads as TGTGCCAGCAGTTACTTACTAGCGGACAACCAAGAGACCCAGTACTTC. Protein: CASSYLLADNQETQYF.

This chain joins TRBV7-2 and TRBJ1-2, with D perhaps matching TRBD1 (5 bases). The length of the CDR3 is 12 residues. Germline-derived CDR1 and CDR2 are SGHTA and FQGNSA. V lost 6 bases to trimming and J lost 6 bases, with 11 bases between them. CDR3: CASSFQGNGYTF. The CDR3 DNA is TGTGCCAGCAGTTTTCAGGGTAATGGCTACACCTTC. Supplemented by reference TRBV7-2 and TRBJ1-2, the full variable domain reads GAGVSQSPSNKVTEKGKDVELRCDPISGHTALYWYRQSLGQGLEFLIYFQGNSAPDKSGLPSDRFSAERTGGSVSTLTIQRTQQEDSAVYLCASSFQGNGYTFGSGTRLTVV.

The chain is built from TRBV3-1 (or the pseudogene TRBV3-2) and TRBJ1-1; tentatively, D is TRBD1 (5 bases). Germline V gene data show CDR1 as LGHDT and CDR2 as YNNKEL (reference sequence). V lost 5 bases and J lost 2, with 30 bases in between. The CDR3 spans 20 residues. The DNA for the CDR3 is TGTGCCAGCAGCGAAGGGCTTCGAAGGGCCCACGGGGGGTGTAACACTGAAGCTTTCTTT. Translating it yields CASSEGLRRAHGGCNTEAFF.

The chain uses TRBV6-1 and TRBJ1-5; D call uncertain. Germline V gene lookup returns CDR1 MNHNS and CDR2 SASEGT. V was shortened by 3 bases and J by 0 bases, with 6 bases between the two germline ends. The CDR3 totals 14 residues. The CDR3: CASSDGYSNQPQHF. CDR3 bases: TGTGCCAGCAGTGACGGGTATAGCAATCAGCCCCAGCATTTT.

The gene calls are TRBV27 and TRBJ2-4, with D perhaps matching TRBD1 (5 bases). V shed 5 bases and J shed 0 bases, with 14 bases lying between them. Germline V gene sequence: CDR1 MNHEY, CDR2 SMNVEV (reference sequence). This CDR3 comprises 16 residues. CDR3 in DNA: TGTGCCAGCAGTCCAGGGTCGTGGCTAGCCAAAAACATTCAGTACTTC. The encoded protein is CASSPGSWLAKNIQYF.

The chain employs TRBV7-9 and TRBJ2-2; D remains ambiguous. The CDR3 consists of 12 residues. Germline CDR1 reads SEHNR; CDR2 reads FQNEAQ (reference sequence). Trimming took off 5 bases at V and 2 bases at J, with 3 bases between the two ends. The CDR3 loop reads CASSLNTGELFF. The CDR3 DNA is TGTGCCAGCAGCCTCAACACCGGGGAGCTGTTTTTT.

The chain carries TRBV7-2 and TRBJ2-1; 9 nucleotides match TRBD2. V was pared by 1 base and J by 10 bases, with 8 bases of the junction left unmatched. CDR1 and CDR2 (germline): SGHTA, FQGNSA. This CDR3 has 15 residues. CDR3 DNA: TGTGCCAGCAGCTTAGGAGCAGCGGGGGGTAGGGAGCAGTTCTTC. This encodes CASSLGAAGGREQFF.

This chain uses TRBV27 with TRBJ2-1, with 7 bases fitting TRBD1. This CDR3 is 14 amino acids long. Per the germline V gene, CDR1 is MNHEY and CDR2 is SMNVEV (reference sequence). After removal of 6 bases from V and 3 bases from J, the junction contained 5 bases not matched to a gene. The CDR3 loop is CASSRTGHYNEQFF. CDR3 coding DNA: TGTGCCAGCAGCAGGACAGGTCACTACAATGAGCAGTTCTTC.

In this sample, this clone turned up a few times. The chain uses TRBV2 and TRBJ1-6, with a weak D call TRBD1 (6 bases). Germline V lookup: CDR1 SNHLY, CDR2 FYNNEI. This CDR3 is built from 15 residues. V was clipped by 7 bases and J by 0 bases, with 10 bases between them. CDR3 nucleotides: TGTGCCAGCATGAAGGACAGCTCCTATAATTCACCCCTCCACTTT. Translation gives CASMKDSSYNSPLHF.

CDR3 protein: CATSATGGGGYEQYF. The CDR3 bases are TGTGCCACCAGCGCTACAGGTGGTGGTGGTTACGAGCAGTACTTC. The chain uses TRBV15 and TRBJ2-7, with a tentative D call TRBD1 (5 bases). The CDR3 consists of 15 residues. CDR1 LNHNV and CDR2 YYDKDF come from the germline V gene (reference sequence). V was clipped by 5 bases and J by 4 bases, with 18 bases between them. Full variable domain (rest looked up from reference TRBV15 and TRBJ2-7): DAMVIQNPRYQVTQFGKPVTLSCSQTLNHNVMYWYQQKSSQAPKLLFHYYDKDFNNEADTPDNFQSRRPNTSFCFLDIRSPGLGDTAMYLCATSATGGGGYEQYFGPGTRLTVT.

The gene calls are TRBV7-2 and TRBJ1-6; D perhaps matches TRBD1 (6 bases). The CDR3 has 15 amino acids. Per the germline V gene, CDR1 is SGHTA and CDR2 is FQGNSA. V lost 5 bases, J lost 10 bases, and 18 bases lay in between. The CDR3 loop reads CASSTLTSRGSPLHF. DNA of the CDR3: TGTGCCAGCAGCACCCTCACCAGCAGGGGCTCACCCCTCCACTTT.

The V call is TRBV6-1, the J call TRBJ1-5; possibly TRBD1 for D (5 bases). CDR3 size: 11 residues. CDR1 and CDR2 from the germline V gene are MNHNS and SASEGT. The V gene lost 2 bases and the J gene lost 12 bases, with 8 bases spanning the gap. CDR3 loop: CASSEWGFQHF. CDR3 coding DNA: TGTGCCAGCAGTGAATGGGGCTTCCAGCATTTT.

The chain joins TRBV19 to TRBJ2-3, with 7 bases lining up with TRBD2. The CDR3 is 15 residues long. The ends lost 2 bases at V and 2 bases at J; junction bases unmatched: 4. CDR1 is LNHDA and CDR2 is SQIVND in the germline V gene (reference sequence). CDR3 residues: CASSIRDYLTDTQYF. The DNA of the CDR3 is TGTGCCAGTAGTATAAGGGACTACCTCACAGATACGCAGTATTTT.

The chain employs TRBV5-1 and TRBJ2-3, with 9 nucleotides matching TRBD1. The CDR3 is made up of 15 amino acids. The V gene's germline CDR1 is SGHRS and CDR2 YFSETQ. Germline trimming cut 3 bases from V and 2 bases from J; bases unmatched to any gene: 4. CDR3: CASSSGQGFTDTQYF. The CDR3, as DNA: TGCGCCAGCAGCTCTGGACAGGGGTTCACAGATACGCAGTATTTT.

This clone has only a few counts. The CDR3 DNA follows: TGTGCCAGCAGGCCTACTGACAGGGAGGTCTATGGCTACACCTTC. Its protein is CASRPTDREVYGYTF. The V and J genes are TRBV6-5 and TRBJ1-2, with 7 bases lining up with TRBD1. The germline V gene has CDR1 MNHEY and CDR2 SVGAGI. Germline trimming cut 6 bases from V and 4 bases from J; bases unmatched to any gene: 11. CDR3 length: 15 residues.

The chain couples TRBV6-6 to TRBJ2-1, with D perhaps TRBD2 (5 bases). Trimming removed 6 bases from V and 9 bases from J, with 15 bases in between. The CDR3 runs 13 residues. Germline V gene data show CDR1 as MNHNY and CDR2 as SVGAGI (reference sequence). CDR3 nucleotides: TGTGCCAGCAGCCCCGTCGGAGAGGGTGAGCAGTTCTTC. It encodes CASSPVGEGEQFF.

The chain recombines TRBV12-3 or TRBV12-4 with TRBJ2-3, with D possibly TRBD1 on 5 matching bases. CDR3 length: 13 amino acids. Trimming removed 6 bases at V and 1 base at J, with 8 bases between. CDR3 region: CASRDIGTDTQYF. The DNA of the CDR3 is TGTGCCAGCAGGGACATAGGCACAGATACGCAGTATTTT.